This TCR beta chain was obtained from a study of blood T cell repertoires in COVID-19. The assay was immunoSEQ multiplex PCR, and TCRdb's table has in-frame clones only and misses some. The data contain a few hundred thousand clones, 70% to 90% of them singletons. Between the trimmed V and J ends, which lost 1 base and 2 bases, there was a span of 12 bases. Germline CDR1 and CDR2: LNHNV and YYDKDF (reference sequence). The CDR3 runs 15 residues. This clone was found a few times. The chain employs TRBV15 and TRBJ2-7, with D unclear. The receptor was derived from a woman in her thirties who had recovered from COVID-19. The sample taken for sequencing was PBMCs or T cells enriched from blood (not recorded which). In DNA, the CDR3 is TGTGCCACCAGCAGAGCCCGGGTCCAAACCTACGAGCAGTACTTC. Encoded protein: CATSRARVQTYEQYF.